The following is a T cell receptor (beta chain) sequence with its context. This clone's antigen is unknown. No qualities accompany the bases; no much larger clone lies one base away. TCRbeta CDR3 regions were amplified from genomic DNA using the immunoSEQ Assay, a bias-controlled multiplex PCR. Regarding the original processing steps: Nucleated cell counts per sample were estimated from amplification of reference gene primers within the assay. Sequence reads were collapsed and filtered to measure the absolute abundance of every unique TCRbeta CDR3 rearrangement. For each sample, productive Simpson clonality was calculated by taking the square root of Simpson's diversity index across productive rearrangements. This is the immuneACCESS table as TCRdb keeps it, with only in-frame sequences that have V and J called. A part of the clones is gone; compared with another copy, unresolved V genes explain less than half, and the rest is unexplained. V, J and clone size reflect that table, while D and trimming were determined from the DNA. The sample has under 150,000 clones on record, 88% of them singletons. 10% to 13% of the sample goes to the ten largest clones.

The data were obtained in a study of blood T cell repertoires in COVID-19 (dated by TCRdb to 2018 to 2020). Notes on the research overall: Collaborator samples came from the United States, Italy and Spain and covered acute and convalescent phases of COVID-19. The material from the prospective study consisted of cDNA or gDNA derived from T cells, B-cell-depleted T cells, or PBMCs. Subjects who had been exposed to COVID-19, were actively infected with it, or had recovered from it provided the deeply sampled blood TCRbeta repertoires that made up the dataset. Where available, HLA class I and class II types were obtained from metadata supplied by the sample provider rather than from assay-based typing. Sample metadata almost always included a de-identified subject ID, COVID-19 status, age in years and sex. The repertoires were released in a freely available public database intended as a resource for research on the immune response to SARS-CoV-2. The samples were drawn from the first 160 participants of the ongoing ImmuneRACE study and from under 1,500 subjects provided by 6 global collaborators. Summary of the overall study and its limitations: How much clinical and demographic metadata was included differed by source and by participant, and the metadata was provided uncurated.

Collaborating institutions collected whole blood in K2EDTA tubes following their own protocols. For TCRbeta analysis, collaborators shipped samples in one of three forms: frozen whole blood, isolated PBMCs, or DNA extracted from either of those sample types. CDR1 is given as MDHEN and CDR2 as SYDVKM, both from the germline V gene. The CDR3 runs 16 amino acids, cysteine and phenylalanine included. The kept DNA is CDR3 alone, 48 bases in frame from the first base. V drops 5 bases and J drops 1 base, leaving 17 bases in between. This TCR was sampled from a man aged 45 to 65 with active or convalescent COVID-19. The source material was peripheral blood. The chain employs TRBV28 and TRBJ2-5; a weak D assignment points to TRBD1 (6 bases agree). The sequenced DNA: TGTGCCAGCAGTCCTCAACCGGGACAAACCCAAGAGACCCAGTACTTC. Its product reads: CASSPQPGQTQETQYF.